Each of the 5 T cell receptor beta chains below was sequenced from the same sample in a study of read filtering for tumor transcriptome and immune sequencing. Molecular barcoded adaptors covering alpha/delta and beta/gamma chains were used on 400 to 450 ng RNA. A single record per CDR3 protein comes from TCRdb applying MiXCR to the reads. The sample has about 61,000 distinct CDR3 sequences, around 21% seen once. Sequencing was done on a sample of a population of CD138-negative cells sorted from bone marrow. These receptors all come from a donor at least 40 years old with multiple myeloma.

There are many counts of this clonotype. The V gene is TRBV20-1, the J gene TRBJ2-1; 9 nucleotides match TRBD1. The CDR3 covers 13 residues. Germline V gene lookup returns CDR1 DFQATT and CDR2 SNEGSKA (reference sequence). Trimming took 5 bases from V and 6 from J; bases not matched to a gene: 5. CDR3 nucleotides: TGCAGTGCTGCCCTACAGGGGGCCAATGAGCAGTTCTTC. It translates to CSAALQGANEQFF.

This clonotype was counted a single time. The chain carries TRBV5-1 and TRBJ2-1, with TRBD2 matching 8 bases. Germline CDR1 is SGHRS and CDR2 is YFSETQ. CDR3 length: 14 residues. Losses at the gene ends were 10 bases for V and 8 bases for J; bases not matched to a gene: 14. CDR3 protein: CAARPLTGRDEQFF. CDR3 coding DNA: TGCGCCGCCAGGCCCCTTACCGGGAGGGATGAGCAGTTCTTC. The full variable domain, rest sourced from reference TRBV5-1 and TRBJ2-1, is KAGVTQTPRYLIKTRGQQVTLSCSPISGHRSVSWYQQTPGQGLQFLFEYFSETQRNKGNFPGRFSGRQFSNSRSEMNVSTLELGDSALYLCAARPLTGRDEQFFGPGTRLTVL.

Concerning this clonotype: A read error is possible here, since a much larger clone lies one base away. V gene TRBV20-1 combines with J gene TRBJ2-5, with D unresolved. CDR3 length: 13 amino acids. V lost 3 bases, J lost 7 bases, and 15 bases lay in between. Germline lookup yields CDR1 DFQATT and CDR2 SNEGSKA (reference sequence). The CDR3 nucleotides read TGCAGTGCTAGTTTCCCCATCGGCGGGACCCAGTACTTC. Its translation: CSASFPIGGTQYF.

Many counts were recorded for this clonotype. The V call is TRBV5-5, the J call TRBJ2-5; no firm D call. CDR1 is SGHKS and CDR2 is YYEKEE in the germline V gene (reference sequence). Trimming took 3 bases from V and 4 from J, leaving 7 bases between them. CDR3 length equals 12 residues. CDR3 in DNA: TGTGCCAGCAGCTCCTTCGGAGAGACCCAGTACTTC. This encodes CASSSFGETQYF.

The chain carries TRBV20-1 and TRBJ1-1; 7 nucleotides agree with TRBD1. V trimming: 6 bases; J trimming: 2 bases; junction bases outside the gene matches: 9. This CDR3 has 14 residues. Germline CDR1 and CDR2: DFQATT and SNEGSKA (reference sequence). The CDR3 region is CSATTGKVNTEAFF. In DNA form, the CDR3 reads TGCAGTGCCACGACAGGGAAGGTTAACACTGAAGCTTTCTTT.